This T cell receptor (beta chain) is drawn from a study of T cell clonality in common variable immunodeficiency. Findings of the study overall: Fewer TCRbeta clones were shared among CVID subjects than controls. CVID subjects had higher TCRbeta clonality than healthy controls, most marked in about a third. Authors noted CVID clonality's cause needs subpopulation repertoire sequencing.

The protocol was immunoSEQ multiplex PCR, while the TCRdb copy is restricted to in-frame clones and leaves out a portion. The sample contains around 45,000 clones, none of them singletons. As for this clone: Its antigen is unknown.

Most patients and controls had Caucasian heritage. Input material: peripheral blood mononuclear cells. The receptor's source is a person aged 18 to 70 in good health.

The CDR3 DNA, read in part, is TGTGCCAGTAGTATCTTTCCAGAAGATAGCAATCAGCCG. Its translation is CASSIFPEDSNQP. The full CDR3 sequence reads CASSIFPEDSNQPQYF. J is TRBJ2-3 and V is TRBV19; D gene uncertain. The read stops 3 residues short of the end of the CDR3; the missing end is completed from the germline J gene. The CDR3 contains 16 residues. Germline values: CDR1 LNHDA, CDR2 SQIVND (reference sequence).